This T cell receptor beta chain derives from a study of monozygotic twins with inflammatory bowel disease. CDR1 LGHDT and CDR2 YNNKEL come from the germline V gene (reference sequence). The CDR3 is 16 residues long. In regard to this clonotype: Its antigen is undetermined.

Using TCRalpha and TCRbeta cDNA, the researchers carried out two nested PCRs that lasted about 15 and 9 cycles. Using the 5' RACE reads, TCRdb records one entry per CDR3 protein without DNA. The listing contains approximately 160,000 distinct CDR3 sequences. Overall study findings and caveats: Concordance status among twins (concordant versus discordant) showed no link to repertoire similarity, possibly from limited power. The sharing of clonotypes with others was lower in IBD patients than in healthy twins, especially with disease activity. IBD patients showed reduced TCRbeta diversity (inverse Simpson) versus healthy co-twins.

The chain has TRBV3-1 and TRBJ2-1; there is no DNA to check the TCRdb D call of TRBD2. Sequenced material: blood. The sequence was obtained from a human donor with ulcerative colitis or Crohn's disease, or a healthy co-twin of an affected twin (not recorded which). The CDR3 reads CASSQGASGSFNEQFF.